This T cell receptor beta chain appears in the sequencing data of a study of T cell repertoires in cytomegalovirus infection. Looking at the study overall: TCR beta signatures that were public indicated CMV infection and matching HLA type. Study-wide results and limits: Cumulative public TCR beta family frequency identified CMV carriers with the relevant HLA. HLA-C-restricted CMV clonotypes gave the most frequent clonotype in two of eight donors.

TCRdb recomputed calls from the reads with MiXCR, one row per CDR3 protein. Altogether about 180,000 distinct CDR3 sequences are present, approximately 17% being singletons, with the ten largest covering 20% to 25%. The CDR3 has 16 residues. The germline V gene encodes CDR1 SEHNR and CDR2 FQNEAQ (reference sequence). V dropped 4 bases and J dropped 1 base, with 16 bases sitting between them. There are a few counts of this clonotype. The antigen remains undetermined. The rearrangement links TRBV7-9 to TRBJ1-1, with D possibly matching TRBD1 (5 bases). The sequencing sample was made of CD8+ T cells from PBMCs. The TCR comes from a human donor in good health (CMV status not recorded). Some clones in this sample may be carry-over from other donors' samples. The DNA of the CDR3 is TGTGCCAGCAGCTCCCCTCCACAGGAGACGAACACTGAAGCTTTCTTT. Its protein product is CASSSPPQETNTEAFF.